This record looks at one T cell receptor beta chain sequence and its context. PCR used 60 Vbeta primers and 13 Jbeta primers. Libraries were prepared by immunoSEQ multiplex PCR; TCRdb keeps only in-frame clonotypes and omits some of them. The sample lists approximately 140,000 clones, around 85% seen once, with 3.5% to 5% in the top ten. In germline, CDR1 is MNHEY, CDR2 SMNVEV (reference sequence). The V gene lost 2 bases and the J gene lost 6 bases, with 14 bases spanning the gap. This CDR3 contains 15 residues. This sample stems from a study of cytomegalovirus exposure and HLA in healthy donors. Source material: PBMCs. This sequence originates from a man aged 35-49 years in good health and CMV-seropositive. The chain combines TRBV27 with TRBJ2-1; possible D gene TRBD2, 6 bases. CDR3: CASSLPSARGNEQFF. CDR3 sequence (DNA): TGTGCCAGCAGTTTACCTAGCGCTAGAGGCAATGAGCAGTTCTTC.